This TCR beta chain originates from a study of technical replicates of blood from a handful of donors. Generated by immunoSEQ multiplex PCR, the TCRdb table keeps only in-frame clones and is missing some. The repertoire holds around 78,000 clones, roughly 94% seen once, with 0.26% in the top ten. V lost 5 bases to trimming and J lost 1 base, with 8 bases between them. The CDR3 runs 13 residues. The germline gives CDR1 MNHEY, CDR2 SVGAGI. The chain combines TRBV6-5 with TRBJ1-1; tentative D call: TRBD1 (5 bases). The sequence was collected from a human donor in good health. Sequencing was performed on T cells isolated from PBMCs. The CDR3: CASSPGGNTEAFF. The CDR3 DNA sequence: TGTGCCAGCAGTCCCGGGGGGAACACTGAAGCTTTCTTT.